One TCR beta chain is described in this entry. This entry comes from a study of blood T cell repertoires in COVID-19. Looking at the study overall: T cells, B-cell-depleted T cells, or PBMCs provided the cDNA or gDNA that served as material.

Unmatched junction bases numbered 2, after V lost 4 bases and J lost 2 bases. The CDR3 contains 15 residues. Germline lookup yields CDR1 LGHDT and CDR2 YNNKEL (reference sequence). Original methodology: The assay estimated nucleated cells by amplifying reference gene primers. Profiled with immunoSEQ multiplex PCR; TCRdb holds only in-frame clones, not every one. That table furnishes V, J and clone size, whereas the DNA furnished D and trimming. Of tens of thousands of clones in the sample, 80% were seen once. The clonotype originates from a woman of 80 years or more with acute or convalescent COVID-19. What was sequenced was peripheral blood. J is TRBJ2-1 and V is TRBV3-1 (or the pseudogene TRBV3-2); 10 nucleotides align to TRBD2. CDR3: CASSLTSGTYNEQFF. The CDR3 DNA reads as TGTGCCAGCAGCCTCACTAGCGGGACCTACAATGAGCAGTTCTTC.